This entry describes one T cell receptor beta chain. Its antigen remains unidentified. The CDR3 end lies 3 residues beyond the end of the read and is filled in from the germline J gene. The sample belongs to a study of Tregs in tolerant kidney transplant recipients. This CDR3 is built from 14 residues. V was trimmed by 6 bases and J by 4 bases, leaving 14 bases between them. Germline CDR1 is ENHRY and CDR2 is SYGVKD. Recipients received nonmyeloablative bone marrow transplants from related graft donors, with transient mixed chimerism. General study findings and limits: Tregs expanded with activated donor B cells seemed most donor-specific.

TCRdb's table, derived via immunoSEQ multiplex PCR, lists solely in-frame clones and lacks some. Seen in this sample are 25,000 to 35,000 clones; the ten most common clones hold 1.5% to 2%. The starting material was CD4+ T cells from blood (PBMCs), obtained 24 months after the transplant. The genes are TRBV10-3 and TRBJ2-3, with unresolved D. The receptor's source is a human patient who received a combined kidney and bone marrow transplant. The graft donor may account for some of the T cells. Partial CDR3 DNA: TGTGCCATCAGAGACCAGCGAGAAGCAGATACG. Protein product: CAIRDQREADT. The CDR3 in its entirety is CAIRDQREADTQYF.